This T cell receptor beta chain emerged from a study of T cells in Graves' hyperthyroidism and ophthalmopathy. CDR1 and CDR2 from the germline V gene are SGHVS and FNYEAQ. The germline V and J ends were trimmed by 1 base and 0 bases, with 13 bases remaining between them. The CDR3 is 17 residues long. This clonotype has a count of ten or more. TCR beta CDR3 regions were amplified from RNA transcripts. When the TCR CDR3 underwent first-round RT-PCR, the HTBI primer set was used. MiXCR, applied by TCRdb to the multiplex PCR reads, yields one record per CDR3 protein. The sample contains around 600,000 distinct CDR3 sequences, around 14% of which appear only once.

The TCR comes from a young woman with Graves' hyperthyroidism. The sample consisted of blood. The chain carries TRBV7-6 and TRBJ2-1; the D is unclear. The CDR3 region has the DNA TGTGCCAGCAGCTTAGACTTGGCGGACGGCTCCTACAATGAGCAGTTCTTC. Its translation: CASSLDLADGSYNEQFF.